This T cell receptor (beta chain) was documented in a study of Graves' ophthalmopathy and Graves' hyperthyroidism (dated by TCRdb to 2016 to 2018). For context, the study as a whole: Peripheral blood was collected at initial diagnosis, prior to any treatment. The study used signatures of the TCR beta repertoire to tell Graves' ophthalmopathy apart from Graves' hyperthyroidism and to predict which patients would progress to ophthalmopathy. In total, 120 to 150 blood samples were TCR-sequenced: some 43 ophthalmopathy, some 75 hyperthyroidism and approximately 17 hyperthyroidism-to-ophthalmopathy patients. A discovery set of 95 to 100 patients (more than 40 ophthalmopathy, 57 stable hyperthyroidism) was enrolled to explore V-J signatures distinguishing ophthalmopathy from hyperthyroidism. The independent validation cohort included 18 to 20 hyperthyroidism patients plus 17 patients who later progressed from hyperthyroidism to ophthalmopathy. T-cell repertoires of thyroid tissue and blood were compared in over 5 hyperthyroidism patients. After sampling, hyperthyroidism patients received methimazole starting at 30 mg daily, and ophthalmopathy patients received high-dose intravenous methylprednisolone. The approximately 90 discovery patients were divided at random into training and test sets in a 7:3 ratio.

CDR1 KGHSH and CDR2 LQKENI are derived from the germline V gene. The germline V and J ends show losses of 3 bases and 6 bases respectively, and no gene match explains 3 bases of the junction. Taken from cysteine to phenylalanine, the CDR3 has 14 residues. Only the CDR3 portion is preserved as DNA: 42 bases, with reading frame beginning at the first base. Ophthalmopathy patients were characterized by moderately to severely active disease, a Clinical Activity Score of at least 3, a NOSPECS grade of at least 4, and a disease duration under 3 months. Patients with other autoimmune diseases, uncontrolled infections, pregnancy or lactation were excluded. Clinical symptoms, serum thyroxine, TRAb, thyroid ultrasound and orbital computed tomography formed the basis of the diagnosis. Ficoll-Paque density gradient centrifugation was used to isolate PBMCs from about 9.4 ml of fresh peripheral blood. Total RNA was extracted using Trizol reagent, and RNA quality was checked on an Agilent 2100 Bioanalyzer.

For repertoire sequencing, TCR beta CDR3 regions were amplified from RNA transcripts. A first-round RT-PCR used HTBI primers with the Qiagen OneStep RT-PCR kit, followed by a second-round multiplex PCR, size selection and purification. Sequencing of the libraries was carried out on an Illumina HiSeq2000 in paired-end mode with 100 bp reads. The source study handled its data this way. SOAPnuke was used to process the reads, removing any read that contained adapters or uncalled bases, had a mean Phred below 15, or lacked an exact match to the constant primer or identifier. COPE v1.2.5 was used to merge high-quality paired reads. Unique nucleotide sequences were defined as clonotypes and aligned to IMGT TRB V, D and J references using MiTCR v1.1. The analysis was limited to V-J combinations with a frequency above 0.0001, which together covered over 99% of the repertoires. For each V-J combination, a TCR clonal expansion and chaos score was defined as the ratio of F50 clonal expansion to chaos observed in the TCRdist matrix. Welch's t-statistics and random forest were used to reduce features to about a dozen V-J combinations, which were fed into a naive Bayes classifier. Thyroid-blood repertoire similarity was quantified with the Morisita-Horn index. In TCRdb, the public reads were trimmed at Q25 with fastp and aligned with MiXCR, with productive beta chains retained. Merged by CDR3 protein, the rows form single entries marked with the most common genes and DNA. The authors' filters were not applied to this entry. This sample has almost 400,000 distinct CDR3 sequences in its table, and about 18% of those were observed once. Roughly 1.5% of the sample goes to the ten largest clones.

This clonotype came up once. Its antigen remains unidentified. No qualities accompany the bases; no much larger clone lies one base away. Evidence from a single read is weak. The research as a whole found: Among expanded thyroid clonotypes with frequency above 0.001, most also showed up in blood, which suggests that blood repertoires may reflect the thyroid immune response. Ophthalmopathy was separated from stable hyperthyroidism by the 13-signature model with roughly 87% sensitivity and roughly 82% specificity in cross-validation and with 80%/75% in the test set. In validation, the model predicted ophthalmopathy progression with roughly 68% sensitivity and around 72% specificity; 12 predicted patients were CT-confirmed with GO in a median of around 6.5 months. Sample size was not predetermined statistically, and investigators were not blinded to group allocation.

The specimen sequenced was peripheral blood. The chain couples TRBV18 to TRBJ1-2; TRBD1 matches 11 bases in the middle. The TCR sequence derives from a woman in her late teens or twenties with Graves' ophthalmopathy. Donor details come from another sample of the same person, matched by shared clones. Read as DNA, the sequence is TGTGCCAGCTCACCCCGGACAGGGGGCGATGGCTACACCTTC. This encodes CASSPRTGGDGYTF. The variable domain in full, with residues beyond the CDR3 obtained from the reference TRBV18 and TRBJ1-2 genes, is NAGVMQNPRHLVRRRGQEARLRCSPMKGHSHVYWYRQLPEEGLKFMVYLQKENIIDESGMPKERFSAEFPKEGPSILRIQQVVRGDSAAYFCASSPRTGGDGYTFGSGTRLTVV.